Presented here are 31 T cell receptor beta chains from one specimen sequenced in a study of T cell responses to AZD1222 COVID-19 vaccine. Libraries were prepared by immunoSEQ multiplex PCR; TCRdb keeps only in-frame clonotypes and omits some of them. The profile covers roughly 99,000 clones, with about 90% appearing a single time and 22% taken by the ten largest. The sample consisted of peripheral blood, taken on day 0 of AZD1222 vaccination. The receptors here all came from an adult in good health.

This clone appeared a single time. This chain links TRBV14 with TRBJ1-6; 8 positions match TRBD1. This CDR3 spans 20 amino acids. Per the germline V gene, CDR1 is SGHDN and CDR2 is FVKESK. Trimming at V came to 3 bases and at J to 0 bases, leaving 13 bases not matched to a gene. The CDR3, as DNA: TGTGCCAGCAGCCACCGAGGGGACAGGCAAATACACTCCTATAATTCACCCCTCCACTTT. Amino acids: CASSHRGDRQIHSYNSPLHF.

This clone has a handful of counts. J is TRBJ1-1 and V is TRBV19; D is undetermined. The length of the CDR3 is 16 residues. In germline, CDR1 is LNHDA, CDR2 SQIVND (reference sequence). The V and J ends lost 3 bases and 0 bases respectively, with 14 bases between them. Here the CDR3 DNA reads TGTGCCAGTAGTATGATTCCCCGGCCTGTGAACACTGAAGCTTTCTTT. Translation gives CASSMIPRPVNTEAFF.

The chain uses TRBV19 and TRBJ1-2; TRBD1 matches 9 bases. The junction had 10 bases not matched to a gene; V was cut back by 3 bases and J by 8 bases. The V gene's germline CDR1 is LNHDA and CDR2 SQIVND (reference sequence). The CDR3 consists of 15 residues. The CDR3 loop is CASSMPGQGFGGYTF. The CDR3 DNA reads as TGTGCCAGTAGTATGCCAGGACAGGGGTTTGGCGGCTACACCTTC. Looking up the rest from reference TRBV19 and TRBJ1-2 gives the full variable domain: DGGITQSPKYLFRKEGQNVTLSCEQNLNHDAMYWYRQDPGQGLRLIYYSQIVNDFQKGDIAEGYSVSREKKESFPLTVTSAQKNPTAFYLCASSMPGQGFGGYTFGSGTRLTVV.

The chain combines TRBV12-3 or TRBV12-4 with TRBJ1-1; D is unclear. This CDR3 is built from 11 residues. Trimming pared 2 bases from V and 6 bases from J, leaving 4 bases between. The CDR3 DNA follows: TGTGCCAGCAGTTTAATGTCTGAAGCTTTCTTT. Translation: CASSLMSEAFF.

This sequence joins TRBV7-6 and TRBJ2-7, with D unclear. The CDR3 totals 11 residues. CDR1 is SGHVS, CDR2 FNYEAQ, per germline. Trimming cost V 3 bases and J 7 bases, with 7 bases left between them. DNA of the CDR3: TGTGCCAGCAGCTTGGGTAAAGAGCAGTACTTC. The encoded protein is CASSLGKEQYF.

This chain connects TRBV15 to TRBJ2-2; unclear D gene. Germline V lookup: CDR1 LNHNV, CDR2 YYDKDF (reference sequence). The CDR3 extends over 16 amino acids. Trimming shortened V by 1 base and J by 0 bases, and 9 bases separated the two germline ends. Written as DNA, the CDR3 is TGTGCCACCAGCAGAGCCCGAATAGCGAACACCGGGGAGCTGTTTTTT. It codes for CATSRARIANTGELFF.

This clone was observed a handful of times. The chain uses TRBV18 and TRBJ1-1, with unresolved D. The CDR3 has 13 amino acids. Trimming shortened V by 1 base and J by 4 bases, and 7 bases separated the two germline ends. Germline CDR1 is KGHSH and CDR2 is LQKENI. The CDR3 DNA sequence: TGTGCCAGCTCACCACTTATGGGCACTGAAGCTTTCTTT. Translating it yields CASSPLMGTEAFF.

The CDR3 DNA is TGTGCCAGCAGCCAATTAGTTCTTGGTGGCTACACCTTC. The encoded protein is CASSQLVLGGYTF. The V gene is TRBV16, the J gene TRBJ1-2; D not certain. V dropped 1 base and J dropped 7 bases, with 10 bases sitting between them. This CDR3 spans 13 amino acids. Germline V gene lookup returns CDR1 KGHSY and CDR2 FQNENV.

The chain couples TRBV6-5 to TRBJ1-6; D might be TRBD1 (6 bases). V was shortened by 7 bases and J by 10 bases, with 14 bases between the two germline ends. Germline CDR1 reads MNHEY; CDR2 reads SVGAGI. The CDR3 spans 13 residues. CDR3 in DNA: TGTGCCAGCAAAACAGGGTTTGAATCACCCCTCCACTTT. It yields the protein CASKTGFESPLHF.

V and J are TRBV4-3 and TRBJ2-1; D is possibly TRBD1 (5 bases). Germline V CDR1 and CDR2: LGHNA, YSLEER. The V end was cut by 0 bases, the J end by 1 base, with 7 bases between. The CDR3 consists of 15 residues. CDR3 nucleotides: TGCGCCAGCAGCCAAGATCCAGGGTCCTACAATGAGCAGTTCTTC. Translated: CASSQDPGSYNEQFF.

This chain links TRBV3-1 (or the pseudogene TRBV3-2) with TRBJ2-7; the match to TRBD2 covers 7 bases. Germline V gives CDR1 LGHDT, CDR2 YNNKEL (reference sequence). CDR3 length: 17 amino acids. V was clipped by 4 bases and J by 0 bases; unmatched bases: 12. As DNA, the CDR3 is TGTGCCAGCAGCCCCAGTGTAGCGGGCCGGTCCTCCTACGAGCAGTACTTC. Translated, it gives CASSPSVAGRSSYEQYF.

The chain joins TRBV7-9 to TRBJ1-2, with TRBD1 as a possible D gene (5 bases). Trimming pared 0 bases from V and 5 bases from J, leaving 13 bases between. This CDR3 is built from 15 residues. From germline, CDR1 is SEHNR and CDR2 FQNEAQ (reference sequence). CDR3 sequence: CASSLAAGGGYGYTF. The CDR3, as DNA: TGTGCCAGCAGCTTAGCGGCAGGTGGGGGTTATGGCTACACCTTC.

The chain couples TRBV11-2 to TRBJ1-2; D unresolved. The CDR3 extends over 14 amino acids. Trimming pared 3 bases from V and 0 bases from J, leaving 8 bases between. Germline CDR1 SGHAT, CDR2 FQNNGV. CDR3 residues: CASSFEIANYGYTF. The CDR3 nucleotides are TGTGCCAGCAGCTTTGAAATAGCTAACTATGGCTACACCTTC.

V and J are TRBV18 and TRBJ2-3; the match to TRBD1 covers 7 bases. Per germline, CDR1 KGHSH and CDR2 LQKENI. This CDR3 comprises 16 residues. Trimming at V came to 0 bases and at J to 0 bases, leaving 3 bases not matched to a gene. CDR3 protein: CASSPPRGQSTDTQYF. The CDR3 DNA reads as TGTGCCAGCTCACCACCGAGGGGGCAAAGCACAGATACGCAGTATTTT.

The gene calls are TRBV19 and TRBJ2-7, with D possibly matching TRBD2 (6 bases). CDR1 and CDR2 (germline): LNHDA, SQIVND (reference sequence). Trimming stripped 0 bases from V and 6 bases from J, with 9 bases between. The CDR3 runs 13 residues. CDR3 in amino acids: CASSIDRSGEQYF. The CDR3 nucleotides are TGTGCCAGTAGTATAGATCGTAGCGGCGAGCAGTACTTC.

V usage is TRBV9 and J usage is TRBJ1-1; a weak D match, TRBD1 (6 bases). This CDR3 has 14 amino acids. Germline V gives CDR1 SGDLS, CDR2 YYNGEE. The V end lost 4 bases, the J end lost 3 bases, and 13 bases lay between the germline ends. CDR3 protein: CASSRQGGDTEAFF. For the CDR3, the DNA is TGTGCCAGCAGCCGACAAGGGGGTGACACTGAAGCTTTCTTT.

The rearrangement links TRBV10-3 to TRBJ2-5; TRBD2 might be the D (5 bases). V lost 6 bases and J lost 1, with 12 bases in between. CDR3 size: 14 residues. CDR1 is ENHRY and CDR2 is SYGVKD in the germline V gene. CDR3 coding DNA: TGTGCCATCAGGCCTCGGGATCCCCAAGAGACCCAGTACTTC. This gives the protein CAIRPRDPQETQYF.

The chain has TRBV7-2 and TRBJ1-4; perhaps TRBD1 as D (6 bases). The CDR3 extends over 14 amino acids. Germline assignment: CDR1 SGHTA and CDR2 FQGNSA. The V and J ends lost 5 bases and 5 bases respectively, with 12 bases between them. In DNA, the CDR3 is TGTGCCAGCAGCGGGCAGGGGCAAAATGAAAAACTGTTTTTT. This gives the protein CASSGQGQNEKLFF.

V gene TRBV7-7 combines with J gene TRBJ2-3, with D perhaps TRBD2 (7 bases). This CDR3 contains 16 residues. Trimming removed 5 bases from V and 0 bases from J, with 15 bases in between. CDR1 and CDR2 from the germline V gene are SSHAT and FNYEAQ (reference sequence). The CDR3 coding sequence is TGTGCCAGCAGCCCACATGGCGGGGGCAGCACAGATACGCAGTATTTT. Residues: CASSPHGGGSTDTQYF.

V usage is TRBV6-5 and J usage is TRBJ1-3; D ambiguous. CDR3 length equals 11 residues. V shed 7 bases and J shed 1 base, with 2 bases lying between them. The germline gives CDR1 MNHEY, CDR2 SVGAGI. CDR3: CASISGNTIYF. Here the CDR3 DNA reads TGTGCCAGCATATCTGGAAACACCATATATTTT.

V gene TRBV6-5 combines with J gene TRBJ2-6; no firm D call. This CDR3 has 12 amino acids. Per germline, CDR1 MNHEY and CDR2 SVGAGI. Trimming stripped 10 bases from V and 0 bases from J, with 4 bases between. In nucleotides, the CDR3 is TGTGCCACCCGCTCTGGGGCCAACGTCCTGACTTTC. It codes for CATRSGANVLTF.

DNA of the CDR3: TGCGCCAGCAGCTTGTTCCCCGGACAGGGGAGGACTGAAAAACTGTTTTTT. Translating gives CASSLFPGQGRTEKLFF. The chain has TRBV5-1 and TRBJ1-4; 9 bases are a match to TRBD1. V gave up 1 base and J gave up 7 bases; unmatched junction bases: 11. The CDR3 spans 17 residues. Germline V gives CDR1 SGHRS, CDR2 YFSETQ.

The CDR3 loop reads CASSLEGVAYNEQFF. For the CDR3, the DNA is TGCGCCAGCAGCTTGGAGGGAGTAGCCTACAATGAGCAGTTCTTC. This chain joins TRBV5-1 and TRBJ2-1; D might be TRBD2 (5 bases). The V and J ends lost 0 bases and 2 bases respectively, with 9 bases between them. Germline V CDR1 and CDR2: SGHRS, YFSETQ. There are 15 residues in the CDR3.

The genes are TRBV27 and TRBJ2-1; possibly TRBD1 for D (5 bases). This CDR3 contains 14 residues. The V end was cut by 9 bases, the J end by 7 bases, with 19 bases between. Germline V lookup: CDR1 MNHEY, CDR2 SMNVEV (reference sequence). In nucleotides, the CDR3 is TGTGCCAGTTCCCGAACAGGTGTGAGTAATGAGCAGTTCTTC. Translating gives CASSRTGVSNEQFF.

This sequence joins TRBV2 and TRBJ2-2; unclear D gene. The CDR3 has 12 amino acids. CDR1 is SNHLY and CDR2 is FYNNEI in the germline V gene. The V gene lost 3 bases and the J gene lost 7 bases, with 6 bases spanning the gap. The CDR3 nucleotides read TGTGCCAGCAGTGAGAACCTCGGGGAGCTGTTTTTT. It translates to CASSENLGELFF. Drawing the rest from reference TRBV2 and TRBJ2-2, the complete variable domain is EPEVTQTPSHQVTQMGQEVILRCVPISNHLYFYWYRQILGQKVEFLVSFYNNEISEKSEIFDDQFSVERPDGSNFTLKIRSTKLEDSAMYFCASSENLGELFFGEGSRLTVL.

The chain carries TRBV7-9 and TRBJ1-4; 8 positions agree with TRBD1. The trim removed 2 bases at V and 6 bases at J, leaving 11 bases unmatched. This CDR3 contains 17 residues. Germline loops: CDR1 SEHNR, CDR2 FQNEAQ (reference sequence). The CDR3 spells CASSLPETGARDEKLFF. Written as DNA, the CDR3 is TGTGCCAGCAGCTTACCCGAGACAGGGGCTAGGGATGAAAAACTGTTTTTT. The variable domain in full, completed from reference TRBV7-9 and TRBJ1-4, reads DTGVSQNPRHKITKRGQNVTFRCDPISEHNRLYWYRQTLGQGPEFLTYFQNEAQLEKSRLLSDRFSAERPKGSFSTLEIQRTEQGDSAMYLCASSLPETGARDEKLFFGSGTQLSVL.

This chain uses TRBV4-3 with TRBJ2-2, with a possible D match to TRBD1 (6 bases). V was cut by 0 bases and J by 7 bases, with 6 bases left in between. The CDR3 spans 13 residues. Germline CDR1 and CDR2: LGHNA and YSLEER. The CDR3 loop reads CASSQDRGGELFF. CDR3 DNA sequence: TGCGCCAGCAGCCAAGACAGGGGCGGGGAGCTGTTTTTT.

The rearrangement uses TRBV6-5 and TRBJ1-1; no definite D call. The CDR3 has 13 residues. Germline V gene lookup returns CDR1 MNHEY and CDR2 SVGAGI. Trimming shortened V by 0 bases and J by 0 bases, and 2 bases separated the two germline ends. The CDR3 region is CASSYSMNTEAFF. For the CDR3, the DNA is TGTGCCAGCAGTTACTCGATGAACACTGAAGCTTTCTTT.

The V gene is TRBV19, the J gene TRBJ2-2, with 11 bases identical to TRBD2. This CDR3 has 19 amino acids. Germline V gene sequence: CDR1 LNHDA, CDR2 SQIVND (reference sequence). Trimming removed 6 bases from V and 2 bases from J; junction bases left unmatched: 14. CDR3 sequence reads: CASSKILAGDLGNTGELFF. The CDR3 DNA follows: TGTGCCAGTAGCAAAATACTAGCGGGGGACCTAGGAAACACCGGGGAGCTGTTTTTT.

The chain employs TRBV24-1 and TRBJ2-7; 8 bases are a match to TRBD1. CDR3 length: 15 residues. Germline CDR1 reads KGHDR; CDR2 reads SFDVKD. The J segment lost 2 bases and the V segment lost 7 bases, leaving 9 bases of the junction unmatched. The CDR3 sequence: CATRTSPTGAYEQYF. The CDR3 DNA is TGTGCCACCAGGACGAGCCCGACAGGGGCCTACGAGCAGTACTTC.

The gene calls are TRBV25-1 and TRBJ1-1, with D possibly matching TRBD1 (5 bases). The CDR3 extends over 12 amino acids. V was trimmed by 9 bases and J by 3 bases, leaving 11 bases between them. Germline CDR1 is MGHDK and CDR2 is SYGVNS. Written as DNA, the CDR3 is TGTGCCAGTTGTGACAGCCACACTGAAGCTTTCTTT. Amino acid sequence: CASCDSHTEAFF.